This TCR beta chain was profiled in a study of blood T cells in healthy people across ages. Primed by a sample-barcoded 5' primer and a J-beta primer mix, a second PCR proceeded for about 7 to 11 cycles. MiXCR, run by TCRdb on the 5' RACE reads, gives a single entry per CDR3 protein. Among approximately 1.5 million distinct CDR3 sequences listed, about 31% were seen once. Per-sample yields of isolated PBMCs were at least 6.5 million. Points on this clonotype: One junction end does not reproduce the germline sequence, and a read error may be involved.

The CDR3 extends over 16 amino acids. In germline, CDR1 is SGDLS, CDR2 YYNGEE. The origin of this receptor is a woman between 25 and 40 years old in good health. Input material: blood. V gene TRBV9 combines with J gene TRBJ2-7; D is tentatively TRBD1 or TRBD2 (6 bases each). The CDR3 loop reads CASSVYPTGAVYGQYF. The CDR3 bases are TGTGCCAGCAGCGTATATCCGACGGGGGCCGTCTACGGGCAGTACTTC.